Below, 8 T cell receptor beta chains from the same sample are listed, as sequenced in a study of T cell responses to AZD1222 COVID-19 vaccine. The table came from immunoSEQ multiplex PCR; TCRdb's copy has only in-frame clones and leaves some out. The repertoire consists of 100,000 to 150,000 clones, with 80% to 90% occurring once and the leading ten covering around 5.8%. This specimen was peripheral blood, taken on day 0 of AZD1222 vaccination. Receptors originate from an adult in good health.

The rearrangement uses TRBV18 and TRBJ2-3; a weak D match, TRBD2 (5 bases). V gave up 7 bases and J gave up 5 bases, with 13 bases separating them. CDR3 length: 13 amino acids. Germline CDR1 KGHSH, CDR2 LQKENI. Here the CDR3 reads CASFGNGGDTQYF. As DNA, the CDR3 is TGTGCCAGCTTCGGGAATGGAGGAGATACGCAGTATTTT.

CDR3 bases: TGTGCCAGCAGCTTGGGGGGGGGCCCTCCCTACAATGAGCAGTTCTTC. The encoded protein is CASSLGGGPPYNEQFF. V is TRBV5-4 and J is TRBJ2-1; the D gene is possibly TRBD2 (7 bases). The CDR3 is 16 amino acids. Germline loops: CDR1 SGHNT, CDR2 YYREEE (reference sequence). V dropped 0 bases and J dropped 2 bases, with 12 bases sitting between them.

This chain links TRBV5-1 with TRBJ1-6, with 8 nucleotides matching TRBD1. The CDR3 consists of 14 residues. Germline lookup yields CDR1 SGHRS and CDR2 YFSETQ. V shed 2 bases, J shed 10 bases, and the junction held 5 bases outside the gene matches. For the CDR3, the DNA is TGCGCCAGCAGCTTTGGACAGGGAGACTCACCCCTCCACTTT. It yields the protein CASSFGQGDSPLHF.

The V and J genes are TRBV4-1 and TRBJ2-6, with TRBD2 as a possible D gene (6 bases). Germline CDR1 and CDR2: MGHRA and YSYEKL. The CDR3 sequence is 17 residues long. The V gene lost 7 bases and the J gene lost 0 bases, with 16 bases spanning the gap. The CDR3: CASNHPPGSSGANVLTF. CDR3 DNA: TGCGCCAGCAACCACCCCCCCGGGAGCTCTGGGGCCAACGTCCTGACTTTC.

J is TRBJ2-2 and V is TRBV10-3; 7 bases match TRBD1. V was clipped by 7 bases and J by 7 bases; unmatched bases: 12. Germline V gives CDR1 ENHRY, CDR2 SYGVKD. The CDR3 is made up of 15 amino acids. CDR3 bases: TGTGCCATCAAGACCCCCGGGACAGAAGACGGGGAGCTGTTTTTT. Translating it yields CAIKTPGTEDGELFF.

The V and J genes are TRBV6-2 or TRBV6-3 and TRBJ1-2; D uncertain. The V end was cut by 4 bases, the J end by 0 bases, with 6 bases between. The CDR3 loop spans 13 amino acids. The germline V gene has CDR1 MNHEY and CDR2 SVGEGT. The CDR3, as DNA: TGTGCCAGCAGTTTAGGGACTAACTATGGCTACACCTTC. Amino acids: CASSLGTNYGYTF.

The chain uses TRBV20-1 and TRBJ1-4, with no clear D. The CDR3 extends over 14 amino acids. The germline V and J ends were trimmed by 4 bases and 3 bases, with 12 bases remaining between them. Germline CDR1 and CDR2: DFQATT and SNEGSKA (reference sequence). This CDR3 reads CSANEDNANEKLFF. The CDR3 coding sequence is TGCAGTGCTAATGAAGATAATGCTAATGAAAAACTGTTTTTT.

The V gene is TRBV12-3 or TRBV12-4, the J gene TRBJ1-1; possible D gene TRBD1, 6 bases. This CDR3 contains 13 residues. V was shortened by 7 bases and J by 4 bases, with 13 bases between the two germline ends. The CDR3 nucleotides are TGTGCCAGCATCTCGGGGGCGGGCACTGAAGCTTTCTTT. Its translation is CASISGAGTEAFF.